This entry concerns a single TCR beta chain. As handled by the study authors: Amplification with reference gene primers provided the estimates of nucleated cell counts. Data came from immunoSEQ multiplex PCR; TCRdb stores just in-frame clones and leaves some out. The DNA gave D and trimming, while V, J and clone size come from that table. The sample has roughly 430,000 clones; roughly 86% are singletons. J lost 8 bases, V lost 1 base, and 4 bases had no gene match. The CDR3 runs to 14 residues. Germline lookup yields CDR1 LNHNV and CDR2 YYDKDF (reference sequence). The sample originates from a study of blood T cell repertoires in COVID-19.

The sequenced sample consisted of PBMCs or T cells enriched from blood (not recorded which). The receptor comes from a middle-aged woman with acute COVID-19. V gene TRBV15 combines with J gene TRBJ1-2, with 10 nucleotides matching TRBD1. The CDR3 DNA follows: TGTGCCACCAGCAGAGCGACAGGGGGCCGAGGCTACACCTTC. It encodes CATSRATGGRGYTF.